This T cell receptor beta chain was identified during a study of blood T cell repertoires in COVID-19. Study in general: Sites across the United States, Italy and Spain contributed samples from acute and convalescent COVID-19. Sample material is recorded as cDNA or gDNA derived from T cells, B-cell-depleted T cells, or PBMCs.

In the study's own analysis: For nucleated cells, counts were estimated from reference gene primer amplification. Libraries were prepared by immunoSEQ multiplex PCR; TCRdb keeps only in-frame clonotypes and omits some of them. V, J and clone size are those of that table, while D and trimming were read from the DNA. The sample yields 150,000 to 200,000 clones, around 78% seen once. The germline CDR1 and CDR2 sequences are MNHNS and SASEGT. J was trimmed by 2 bases and V by 3 bases; bases with no gene match: 6. This CDR3 has 15 residues. The chain links TRBV6-1 to TRBJ2-7; 8 bases map to TRBD1. The sequencing input was peripheral blood. This clonotype originated in a woman of 80 years or more with active or convalescent COVID-19. The CDR3 DNA is TGTGCCAGCAGTGATATGAACAGGGGGACCTACGAGCAGTACTTC. This translates into CASSDMNRGTYEQYF.